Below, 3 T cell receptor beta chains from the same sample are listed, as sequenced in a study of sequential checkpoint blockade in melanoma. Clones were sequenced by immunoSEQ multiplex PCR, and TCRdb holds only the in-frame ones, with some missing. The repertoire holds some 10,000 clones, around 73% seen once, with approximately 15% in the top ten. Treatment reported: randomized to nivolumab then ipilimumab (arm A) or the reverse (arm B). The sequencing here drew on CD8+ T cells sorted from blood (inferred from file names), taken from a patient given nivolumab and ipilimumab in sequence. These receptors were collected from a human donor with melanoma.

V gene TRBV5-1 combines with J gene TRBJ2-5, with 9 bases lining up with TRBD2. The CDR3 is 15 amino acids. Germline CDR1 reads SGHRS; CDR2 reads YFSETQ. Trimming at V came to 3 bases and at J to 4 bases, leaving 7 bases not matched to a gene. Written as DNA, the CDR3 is TGCGCCAGCAGCTCGGCGGGCGGGGGGGCAGAGACCCAGTACTTC. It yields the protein CASSSAGGGAETQYF.

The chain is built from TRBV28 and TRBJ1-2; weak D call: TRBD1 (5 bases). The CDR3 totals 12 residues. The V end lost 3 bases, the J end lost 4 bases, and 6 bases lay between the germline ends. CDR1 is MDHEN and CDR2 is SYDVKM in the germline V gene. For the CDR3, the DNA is TGTGCCAGCAGTTTGGGGGGCTATGGCTACACCTTC. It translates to CASSLGGYGYTF.

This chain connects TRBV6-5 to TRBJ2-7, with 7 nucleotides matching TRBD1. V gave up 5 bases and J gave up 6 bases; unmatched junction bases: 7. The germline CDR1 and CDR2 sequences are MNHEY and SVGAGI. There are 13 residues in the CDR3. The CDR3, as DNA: TGTGCCAGCAGTCGCACAGGGGATGTCGAGCAGTACTTC. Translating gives CASSRTGDVEQYF.